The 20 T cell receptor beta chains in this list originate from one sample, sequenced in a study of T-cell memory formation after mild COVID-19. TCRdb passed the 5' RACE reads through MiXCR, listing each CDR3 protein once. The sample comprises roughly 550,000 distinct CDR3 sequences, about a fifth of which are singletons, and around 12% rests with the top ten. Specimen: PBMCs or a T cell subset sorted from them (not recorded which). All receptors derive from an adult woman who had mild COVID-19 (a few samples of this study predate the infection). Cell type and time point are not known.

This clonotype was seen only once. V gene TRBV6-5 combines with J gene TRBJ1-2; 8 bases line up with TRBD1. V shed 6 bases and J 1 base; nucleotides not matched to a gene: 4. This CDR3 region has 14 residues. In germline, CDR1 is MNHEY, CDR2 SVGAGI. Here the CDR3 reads CASRTTGVNYGYTF. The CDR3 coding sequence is TGTGCCAGCAGGACGACAGGGGTTAACTATGGCTACACCTTC.

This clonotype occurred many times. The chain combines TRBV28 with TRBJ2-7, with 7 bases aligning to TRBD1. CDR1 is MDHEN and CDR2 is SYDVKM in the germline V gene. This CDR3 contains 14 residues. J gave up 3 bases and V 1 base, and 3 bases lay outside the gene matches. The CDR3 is CASSLSQGSYEQYF. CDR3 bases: TGTGCCAGCAGTTTATCACAGGGGAGCTACGAGCAGTACTTC.

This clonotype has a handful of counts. The CDR3 sequence is CSVLQGYSYEQYF. As DNA, the CDR3 is TGCAGCGTCCTACAGGGGTACTCCTACGAGCAGTACTTC. This sequence joins TRBV29-1 and TRBJ2-7, with 7 bases identical to TRBD1. Looked up from germline, CDR1 is SQVTM and CDR2 is ANQGSEA. This CDR3 region has 13 residues. Trimming at V came to 6 bases and at J to 0 bases, leaving 5 bases not matched to a gene.

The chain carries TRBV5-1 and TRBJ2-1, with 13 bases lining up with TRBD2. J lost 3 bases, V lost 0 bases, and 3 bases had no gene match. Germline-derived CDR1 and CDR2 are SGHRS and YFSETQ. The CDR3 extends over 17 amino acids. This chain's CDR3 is CASSLAGLAGVYNEQFF. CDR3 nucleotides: TGCGCCAGCAGCTTGGCAGGACTAGCGGGAGTCTACAATGAGCAGTTCTTC.

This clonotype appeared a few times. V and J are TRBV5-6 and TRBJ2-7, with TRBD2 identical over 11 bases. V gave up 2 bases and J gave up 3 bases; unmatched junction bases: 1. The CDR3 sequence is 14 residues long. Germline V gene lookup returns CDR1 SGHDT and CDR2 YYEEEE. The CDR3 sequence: CASSLLAGVYEQYF. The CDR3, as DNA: TGTGCCAGCAGCTTACTAGCGGGAGTCTACGAGCAGTACTTC. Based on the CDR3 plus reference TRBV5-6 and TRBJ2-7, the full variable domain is DAGVTQSPTHLIKTRGQQVTLRCSPKSGHDTVSWYQQALGQGPQFIFQYYEEEERQRGNFPDRFSGHQFPNYSSELNVNALLLGDSALYLCASSLLAGVYEQYFGPGTRLTVT.

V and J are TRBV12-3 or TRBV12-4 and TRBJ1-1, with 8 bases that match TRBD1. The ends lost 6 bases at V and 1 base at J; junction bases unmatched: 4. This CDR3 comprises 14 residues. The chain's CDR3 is CASRGGTGNTEAFF. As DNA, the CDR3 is TGTGCCAGCAGGGGGGGGACAGGGAACACTGAAGCTTTCTTT.

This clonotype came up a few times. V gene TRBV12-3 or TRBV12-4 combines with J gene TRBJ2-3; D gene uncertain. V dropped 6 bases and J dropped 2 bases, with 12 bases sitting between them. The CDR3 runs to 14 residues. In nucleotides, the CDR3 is TGTGCCAGCAGCCCTGCGTCATACACAGATACGCAGTATTTT. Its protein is CASSPASYTDTQYF.

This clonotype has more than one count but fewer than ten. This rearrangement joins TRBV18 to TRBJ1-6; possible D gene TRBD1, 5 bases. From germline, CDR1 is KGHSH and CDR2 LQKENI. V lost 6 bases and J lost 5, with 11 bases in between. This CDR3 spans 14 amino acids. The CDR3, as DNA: TGTGCCAGCTCGGCTCAGGGACATAATTCACCCCTCCACTTT. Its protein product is CASSAQGHNSPLHF.

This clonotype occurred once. CDR3 DNA: TGCAGCGTTGAAATTGCGGGGGCGGAATACGAGCAGTACTTC. It encodes CSVEIAGAEYEQYF. The chain has TRBV29-1 and TRBJ2-7, with TRBD2 as a possible D gene (7 bases). V was pared by 2 bases and J by 4 bases, with 15 bases between. The CDR3 runs 14 residues. CDR1 and CDR2 from the germline V gene are SQVTM and ANQGSEA.

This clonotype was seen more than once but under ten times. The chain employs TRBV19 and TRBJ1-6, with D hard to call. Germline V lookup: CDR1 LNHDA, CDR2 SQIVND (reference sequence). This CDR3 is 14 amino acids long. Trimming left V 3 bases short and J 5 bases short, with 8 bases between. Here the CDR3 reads CASSMGQHNSPLHF. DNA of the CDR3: TGTGCCAGTAGTATGGGCCAGCATAATTCACCCCTCCACTTT.

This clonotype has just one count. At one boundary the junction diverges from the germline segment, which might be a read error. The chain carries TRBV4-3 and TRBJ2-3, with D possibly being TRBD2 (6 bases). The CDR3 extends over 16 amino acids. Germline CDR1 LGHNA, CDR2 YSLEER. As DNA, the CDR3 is TGCGCCAGCAGACAAGATGGGGGGTTCTCCACAGATACGCAGTATTTT. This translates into CASRQDGGFSTDTQYF.

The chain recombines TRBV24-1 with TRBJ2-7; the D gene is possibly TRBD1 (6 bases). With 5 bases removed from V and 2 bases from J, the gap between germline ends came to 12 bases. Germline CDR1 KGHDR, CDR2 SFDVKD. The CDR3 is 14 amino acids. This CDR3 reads CATSGTGLPYEQYF. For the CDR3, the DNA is TGTGCCACCAGTGGAACAGGGCTACCCTACGAGCAGTACTTC.

The DNA for the CDR3 is TGTGCCAGCAGCTTAGAAGAGTGGGGGCCTCTTAATGAGACCCAGTACTTC. This codes for CASSLEEWGPLNETQYF. The V call is TRBV7-9, the J call TRBJ2-5; D possibly corresponds to TRBD1 (6 bases). Looked up from germline, CDR1 is SEHNR and CDR2 is FQNEAQ (reference sequence). The CDR3 runs to 17 residues. Trimming shortened V by 1 base and J by 5 bases, and 20 bases separated the two germline ends.

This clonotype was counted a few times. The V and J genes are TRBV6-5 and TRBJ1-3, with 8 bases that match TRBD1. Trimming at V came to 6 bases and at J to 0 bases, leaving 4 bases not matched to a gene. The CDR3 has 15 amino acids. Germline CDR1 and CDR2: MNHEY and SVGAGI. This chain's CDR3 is CASRTDRGSGNTIYF. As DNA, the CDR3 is TGTGCCAGCAGAACAGACAGGGGCTCTGGAAACACCATATATTTT.

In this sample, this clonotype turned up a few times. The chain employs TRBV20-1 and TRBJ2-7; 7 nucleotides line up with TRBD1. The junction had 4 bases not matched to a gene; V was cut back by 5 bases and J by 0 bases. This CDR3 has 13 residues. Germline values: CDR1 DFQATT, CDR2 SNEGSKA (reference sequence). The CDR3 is CSAGQAASYEQYF. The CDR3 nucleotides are TGCAGTGCTGGACAGGCAGCCTCCTACGAGCAGTACTTC.

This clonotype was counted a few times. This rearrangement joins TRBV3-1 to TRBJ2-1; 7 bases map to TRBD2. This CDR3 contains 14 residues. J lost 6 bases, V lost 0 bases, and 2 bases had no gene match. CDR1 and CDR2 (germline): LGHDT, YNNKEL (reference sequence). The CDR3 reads CASSQEGLFNEQFF. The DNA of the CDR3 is TGTGCCAGCAGCCAAGAGGGACTATTCAATGAGCAGTTCTTC.

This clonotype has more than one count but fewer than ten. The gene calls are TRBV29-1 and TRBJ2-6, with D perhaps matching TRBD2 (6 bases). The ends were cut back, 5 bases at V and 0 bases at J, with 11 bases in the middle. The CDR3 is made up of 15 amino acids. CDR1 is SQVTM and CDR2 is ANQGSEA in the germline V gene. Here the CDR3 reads CSVWGSGSGANVLTF. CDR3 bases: TGCAGCGTTTGGGGTAGCGGCTCTGGGGCCAACGTCCTGACTTTC. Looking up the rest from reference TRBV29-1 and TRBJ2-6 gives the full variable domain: SAVISQKPSRDICQRGTSLTIQCQVDSQVTMMFWYRQQPGQSLTLIATANQGSEATYESGFVIDKFPISRPNLTFSTLTVSNMSPEDSSIYLCSVWGSGSGANVLTFGAGSRLTVL.

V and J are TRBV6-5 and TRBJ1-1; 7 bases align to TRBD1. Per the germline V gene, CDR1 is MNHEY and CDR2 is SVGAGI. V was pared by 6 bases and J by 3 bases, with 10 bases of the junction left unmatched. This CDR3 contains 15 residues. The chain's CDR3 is CASRPDRKGDTEAFF. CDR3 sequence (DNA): TGTGCCAGCAGACCGGACAGGAAGGGAGACACTGAAGCTTTCTTT.

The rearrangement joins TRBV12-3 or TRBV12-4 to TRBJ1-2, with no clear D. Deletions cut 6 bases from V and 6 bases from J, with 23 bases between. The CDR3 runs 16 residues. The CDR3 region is CASSQANSGLTDGYTF. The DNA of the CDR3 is TGTGCCAGCAGCCAGGCTAATAGTGGACTGACGGATGGCTACACCTTC.

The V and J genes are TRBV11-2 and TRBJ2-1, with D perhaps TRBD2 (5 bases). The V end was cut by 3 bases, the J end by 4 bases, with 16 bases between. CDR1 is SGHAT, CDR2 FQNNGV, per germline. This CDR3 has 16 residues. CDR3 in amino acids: CASSFSEPLPYNEQFF. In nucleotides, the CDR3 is TGTGCCAGCAGCTTTAGCGAGCCGCTTCCATACAATGAGCAGTTCTTC.